These 7 T cell receptor beta chains originate from one sample sequenced in a study of vaccination and CD4 T cells after COVID-19 (dated by TCRdb to between 2021 and 2024). The library relied on PCR. Sequencing instrument: Illumina iSeq 100. TCRdb reran the public reads through fastp at Q25 and MiXCR, keeping productive beta chains. Merged by CDR3 protein, the rows form single entries marked with the most common genes and DNA. This sample is represented by under 30,000 distinct CDR3 sequences; approximately 48% of them were singletons. The leading ten clones occupy 5% to 6% of the sample. The time point label corresponds to: late sampling 161 to 241 days after vaccination in three convalescent patients. This sample comprised CD4+ T cells from blood, obtained about 7 months after SARS-CoV-2 vaccination. The origin of the receptors is a human donor who had recovered from COVID-19.

The chain couples TRBV10-2 to TRBJ1-1, with D possibly being TRBD1 (5 bases). The CDR3 spans 11 residues. Germline CDR1 reads WSHSY; CDR2 reads SAAADI. V lost 10 bases to trimming and J lost 6 bases, with 12 bases between them. The chain's CDR3 is CATAGRAEAFF. The DNA for the CDR3 is TGCGCCACCGCTGGCAGGGCTGAAGCTTTCTTT.

This clonotype was counted between two and nine times. This chain links TRBV6-1 with TRBJ2-3; 7 nucleotides match TRBD2. The CDR3 totals 14 residues. The V gene end was trimmed by 4 bases and the J gene end by 4 bases; junction bases not matched to a gene: 5. The germline gives CDR1 MNHNS, CDR2 SASEGT. CDR3 nucleotide sequence: TGTGCCAGCAGTGGGGGGGGAGCACCAGATACGCAGTATTTT. It is translated as CASSGGGAPDTQYF.

Only a few counts were recorded for this clonotype. The V call is TRBV6-5, the J call TRBJ1-1; no reliable D call. The CDR3 is 11 residues long. Germline-derived CDR1 and CDR2 are MNHEY and SVGAGI. V lost 4 bases to trimming and J lost 8 bases, with 8 bases between them. The DNA of the CDR3 is TGTGCCAGCAGTTGGGTCGGAGAAGCTTTCTTT. It is translated as CASSWVGEAFF.

The V and J genes are TRBV4-1 and TRBJ1-2; D is uncertain. The CDR3 has 13 amino acids. Trimming took off 1 base at V and 7 bases at J, with 10 bases between the two ends. Germline assignment: CDR1 MGHRA and CDR2 YSYEKL. CDR3 DNA sequence: TGCGCCAGCAGCCAAGGTTCTGGGGTTGGCTACACCTTC. Translation gives CASSQGSGVGYTF.

J is TRBJ2-3 and V is TRBV7-8, with D unclear. Trimming left V 2 bases short and J 4 bases short, with 10 bases between. Germline V gene sequence: CDR1 SGHVS, CDR2 FQNEAQ. The CDR3 is 14 amino acids. The CDR3 loop is CASSLRSAADTQYF. CDR3 DNA: TGTGCCAGCAGCTTAAGGAGTGCAGCAGATACGCAGTATTTT.

The chain couples TRBV27 to TRBJ2-7, with 9 bases aligning to TRBD1. CDR1 and CDR2 (germline): MNHEY, SMNVEV (reference sequence). This CDR3 region has 15 residues. Germline trimming cut 4 bases from V and 3 bases from J; bases unmatched to any gene: 7. CDR3 sequence: CASSYQTGGFYEQYF. Here the CDR3 DNA reads TGTGCCAGCAGTTACCAGACAGGGGGTTTCTACGAGCAGTACTTC.

Only a few counts were recorded for this clonotype. This rearrangement joins TRBV15 to TRBJ1-2; 8 nucleotides match TRBD1. The trim removed 5 bases at V and 4 bases at J, leaving 3 bases unmatched. The V gene's germline CDR1 is LNHNV and CDR2 YYDKDF (reference sequence). This CDR3 has 13 amino acids. CDR3: CATSRQGTYGYTF. As DNA, the CDR3 is TGTGCCACCAGCCGACAGGGGACCTATGGCTACACCTTC.